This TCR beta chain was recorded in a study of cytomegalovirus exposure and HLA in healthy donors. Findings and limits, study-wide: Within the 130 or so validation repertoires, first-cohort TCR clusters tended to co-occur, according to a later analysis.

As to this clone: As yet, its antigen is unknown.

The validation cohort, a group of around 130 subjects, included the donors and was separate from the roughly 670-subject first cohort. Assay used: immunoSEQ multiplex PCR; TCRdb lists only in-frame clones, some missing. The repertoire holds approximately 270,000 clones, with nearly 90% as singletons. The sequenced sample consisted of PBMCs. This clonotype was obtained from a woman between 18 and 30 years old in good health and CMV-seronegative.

DNA of the CDR3: TGTGCCAGCAGTTACGGCCACGGAGCAGCAGAGACCCAGTACTTC. This encodes CASSYGHGAAETQYF. V and J are TRBV6-5 and TRBJ2-5, with D hard to call. Trimming removed 2 bases at V and 4 bases at J, with 14 bases between. The CDR3 is made up of 15 amino acids. Germline lookup yields CDR1 MNHEY and CDR2 SVGAGI.